One sample yielded the 4 T cell receptor beta chains listed below, sequenced in a study of molecular identifiers for immune sequencing clone quantification. TCRdb used MiXCR to reprocess the PCR reads, holding one entry per CDR3 protein. The sample has around 460,000 distinct CDR3 sequences; roughly 23% are singletons. Sequenced: naive CD8+ T cells from blood, with Jurkat cell RNA spiked in. Subset reported: FACS-sorted CD8+CD4-CCR7+CD45RA+ naive T cells. These receptors were collected from a human donor in good health. Some libraries in this study had Jurkat cell RNA spiked in.

Regarding this clonotype: A read error may be the cause here, since a much bigger clone is one base away. V usage is TRBV6-2 or TRBV6-3 and J usage is TRBJ2-2; 7 bases are shared with TRBD1. The CDR3 runs to 16 residues. Germline lookup yields CDR1 MNHEY and CDR2 SVGEGT. This CDR3 is CANSYEDRSITGELFF. The CDR3 region has the DNA TGTGCCAACAGTTATGAGGACAGGTCGATTACCGGGGAGCTGTTTTTT.

This sequence joins TRBV3-1 and TRBJ2-3, with D hard to call. Germline CDR1 reads LGHDT; CDR2 reads YNNKEL (reference sequence). V lost 4 bases to trimming and J lost 6 bases, with 11 bases between them. This CDR3 is 13 amino acids long. This CDR3 reads CASSPARKDTQYF. The CDR3 DNA reads TGTGCCAGCAGCCCCGCGAGAAAGGATACGCAGTATTTT.

The sample holds many counts of this clonotype. This chain connects TRBV5-1 to TRBJ1-1, with D maybe TRBD1 (5 bases). There are 11 residues in the CDR3. The V end lost 6 bases, the J end lost 6 bases, and 9 bases lay between the germline ends. Germline lookup yields CDR1 SGHRS and CDR2 YFSETQ. The CDR3 nucleotides are TGCGCCAGCATGGGGGTCGCTGAAGCTTTCTTT. It translates to CASMGVAEAFF. The variable domain in full, with the rest retrieved from reference TRBV5-1 and TRBJ1-1, is KAGVTQTPRYLIKTRGQQVTLSCSPISGHRSVSWYQQTPGQGLQFLFEYFSETQRNKGNFPGRFSGRQFSNSRSEMNVSTLELGDSALYLCASMGVAEAFFGQGTRLTVV.

V is TRBV6-4 and J is TRBJ1-1; D unresolved. CDR3 length equals 14 residues. In germline, CDR1 is MRHNA, CDR2 SNTAGT. V lost 3 bases and J 4 bases, leaving 12 bases between the germline ends. Here the CDR3 reads CASSEVSGLTEAFF. DNA of the CDR3: TGTGCCAGCAGTGAGGTCAGTGGGCTCACTGAAGCTTTCTTT.